A single sample is the source of the 18 T cell receptor beta chains below, sequenced in a study of long-term antiretroviral therapy in people with HIV. The libraries were made with immunoSEQ v3.0 at survey level. Sequencing used immunoSEQ multiplex PCR; TCRdb keeps in-frame clones, though not all of them. Of some 23,000 clones in the sample, approximately 93% were seen once. Sequenced here: unsorted PBMCs, sampled 7.6 years after starting antiretroviral therapy. The receptors were gathered from a woman between 40 and 55 years old with HIV.

The chain employs TRBV7-9 and TRBJ1-2; tentatively, D is TRBD1 (6 bases). Germline lookup yields CDR1 SEHNR and CDR2 FQNEAQ (reference sequence). V was cut by 6 bases and J by 14 bases, with 19 bases left in between. There are 12 residues in the CDR3. The CDR3 spells CASSRRDTGDTF. As DNA, the CDR3 is TGTGCCAGCAGTCGACGGGACACGGGCGATACCTTC.

The rearrangement uses TRBV9 and TRBJ1-2; D is ambiguous. The germline gives CDR1 SGDLS, CDR2 YYNGEE. This CDR3 region has 15 residues. Trimming cost V 0 bases and J 4 bases, with 13 bases left between them. This CDR3 is CASSVAPGGTYGYTF. The CDR3 nucleotides read TGTGCCAGCAGCGTAGCCCCAGGAGGTACCTATGGCTACACCTTC. Full variable domain (remainder filled in from reference TRBV9 and TRBJ1-2): DSGVTQTPKHLITATGQRVTLRCSPRSGDLSVYWYQQSLDQGLQFLIQYYNGEERAKGNILERFSAQQFPDLHSELNLSSLELGDSALYFCASSVAPGGTYGYTFGSGTRLTVV.

The chain joins TRBV6-1 to TRBJ2-5, with D possibly being TRBD1 or TRBD2 (7 bases each). The V and J ends lost 1 base and 7 bases respectively, with 13 bases between them. Germline V lookup: CDR1 MNHNS, CDR2 SASEGT. This CDR3 has 14 amino acids. The chain's CDR3 is CASSEGWEGATQYF. For the CDR3, the DNA is TGTGCCAGCAGTGAAGGTTGGGAGGGGGCGACCCAGTACTTC.

The rearrangement uses TRBV20-1 and TRBJ1-1; no definite D call. Germline CDR1 is DFQATT and CDR2 is SNEGSKA (reference sequence). V was cut by 6 bases and J by 8 bases, with 13 bases left in between. The CDR3 totals 11 residues. The CDR3 loop is CSAARTPEAFF. The DNA for the CDR3 is TGCAGTGCGGCCAGGACCCCCGAAGCTTTCTTT.

This clone occurred once. The V call is TRBV27, the J call TRBJ2-7, with D maybe TRBD2 (7 bases). In germline, CDR1 is MNHEY, CDR2 SMNVEV (reference sequence). Trimming took off 7 bases at V and 6 bases at J, with 22 bases between the two ends. This CDR3 comprises 15 residues. The CDR3 sequence: CASTPLGGAVREQYF. CDR3 bases: TGTGCCAGCACCCCTTTGGGGGGGGCAGTCCGCGAGCAGTACTTC.

In regard to this clone: Its ends do not fully match the called genes, so a read error is possible. This sequence joins TRBV4-3 and TRBJ1-2; D ambiguous. Germline V gene lookup returns CDR1 LGHNA and CDR2 YSLEER. This CDR3 has 15 amino acids. The CDR3 here is CASSQGVTLPYGYAF. For the CDR3, the DNA is TGCGCCAGCAGCCAAGGAGTTACCTTACCCTATGGCTACGCCTTC.

The chain links TRBV4-3 to TRBJ1-1; 9 bases match TRBD1. CDR3 length: 16 residues. V lost 1 base to trimming and J lost 5 bases; unmatched junction nucleotides: 8. Germline values: CDR1 LGHNA, CDR2 YSLEER. CDR3 amino acids: CASSQAPQGAQTEAFF. The CDR3 nucleotides read TGCGCCAGCAGCCAAGCGCCACAGGGGGCGCAGACTGAAGCTTTCTTT.

With respect to this clone: A junction end diverges from the germline sequence, so it may reflect a read error. The CDR3 DNA reads as TGTGCTAGCAGCCCCGGACGGCAGGGTGAGCAGTTCTTC. Translated, it gives CASSPGRQGEQFF. The gene calls are TRBV7-7 and TRBJ2-1, with D tentatively TRBD1 (5 bases). This CDR3 is 13 amino acids long. Germline V lookup: CDR1 SSHAT, CDR2 FNYEAQ (reference sequence).

V gene TRBV7-9 combines with J gene TRBJ1-1; no definite D call. Germline loops: CDR1 SEHNR, CDR2 FQNEAQ (reference sequence). The CDR3 extends over 15 amino acids. The V and J ends lost 3 bases and 0 bases respectively, with 11 bases between them. The CDR3 loop reads CASSFGQSMNTEAFF. CDR3 in DNA: TGTGCCAGCAGCTTCGGGCAGAGTATGAACACTGAAGCTTTCTTT.

The J gene is TRBJ1-6, the V gene TRBV25-1; 8 bases map to TRBD1. The CDR3 is 16 residues long. Germline V lookup: CDR1 MGHDK, CDR2 SYGVNS. The junction had 7 bases not matched to a gene; V was cut back by 5 bases and J by 4 bases. The CDR3 spells CASSTNRQGYNSPLHF. DNA for the CDR3: TGTGCCAGCAGTACCAATCGACAGGGGTATAATTCACCCCTCCACTTT. Full variable domain (remainder filled in from reference TRBV25-1 and TRBJ1-6): EADIYQTPRYLVIGTGKKITLECSQTMGHDKMYWYQQDPGMELHLIHYSYGVNSTEKGDLSSESTVSRIRTEHFPLTLESARPSHTSQYLCASSTNRQGYNSPLHFGNGTRLTVT.

V gene TRBV6-5 combines with J gene TRBJ2-7; the match to TRBD1 covers 8 bases. Germline V CDR1 and CDR2: MNHEY, SVGAGI. Trimming took 10 bases from V and 5 from J; bases not matched to a gene: 10. This CDR3 spans 13 amino acids. The CDR3 nucleotides read TGTGCCACCGATCCAGGGGGCGCGGACGAGCAGTACTTC. Residues: CATDPGGADEQYF.

The chain joins TRBV7-2 to TRBJ2-3, with TRBD1 matching 8 bases. The germline gives CDR1 SGHTA, CDR2 FQGNSA. This CDR3 has 14 residues. V was pared by 1 base and J by 4 bases, with 1 base of the junction left unmatched. The CDR3 coding sequence is TGTGCCAGCAGCTTAGGACAGGGGTCAGATACGCAGTATTTT. Translated, it gives CASSLGQGSDTQYF.

V usage is TRBV2 and J usage is TRBJ2-5; D possibly uses TRBD1 or TRBD2 (6 bases each). The germline CDR1 and CDR2 sequences are SNHLY and FYNNEI. The CDR3 sequence is 13 residues long. V lost 4 bases to trimming and J lost 9 bases, with 15 bases between them. CDR3 in DNA: TGTGCCAGCAGTGGTAGGGGGGACGGGCCCCAGTACTTC. Amino acid sequence: CASSGRGDGPQYF.

The count of this clone is one. This sequence joins TRBV7-2 and TRBJ1-2, with a weak D call TRBD1 (5 bases). The CDR3 is 15 amino acids. Trimming shortened V by 5 bases and J by 7 bases, and 20 bases separated the two germline ends. The germline V gene has CDR1 SGHTA and CDR2 FQGNSA. CDR3 in amino acids: CASSPREPLGGGYTF. The CDR3 DNA reads as TGTGCCAGCAGCCCACGAGAGCCACTGGGGGGTGGCTACACCTTC.

This clone was observed once. The genes are TRBV18 and TRBJ1-5, with 9 bases aligning to TRBD1. Trimming cost V 4 bases and J 0 bases; bases outside gene matches: 7. Germline V gene data show CDR1 as KGHSH and CDR2 as LQKENI. CDR3 length: 17 amino acids. The CDR3 protein is CASSRDRAGSSNQPQHF. CDR3 coding DNA: TGTGCCAGCTCACGGGACAGGGCGGGGAGTAGCAATCAGCCCCAGCATTTT.

Judged by abundance, this clone is medium-sized. The chain carries TRBV7-8 and TRBJ1-1; D gene uncertain. Germline lookup yields CDR1 SGHVS and CDR2 FQNEAQ. The CDR3 covers 15 residues. V was pared by 5 bases and J by 4 bases, with 17 bases between. The CDR3 region has the DNA TGTGCCAGCAGCGCTAGCGCGCCAGGCATCACTGAAGCTTTCTTT. Translating it yields CASSASAPGITEAFF.

The CDR3 sequence is CASTQWGTGYGYTF. CDR3 DNA sequence: TGTGCCAGCACCCAATGGGGAACAGGGTATGGCTACACCTTC. The rearrangement joins TRBV13 to TRBJ1-2; D is possibly TRBD1 (6 bases). CDR1 is PRHDT, CDR2 FYEKMQ, per germline (reference sequence). Trimming removed 7 bases from V and 5 bases from J, with 17 bases in between. The CDR3 is 14 amino acids.

This chain uses TRBV27 with TRBJ2-2, with D perhaps given as TRBD1 or TRBD2 (6 bases each). In germline, CDR1 is MNHEY, CDR2 SMNVEV (reference sequence). This CDR3 is built from 18 residues. V was trimmed by 5 bases and J by 6 bases, leaving 25 bases between them. The CDR3 region has the DNA TGTGCCAGCAGTCCCCCCTGGAGGGGGGCCGGTTCGTCCGGGGAGCTGTTTTTT. This translates into CASSPPWRGAGSSGELFF.